This T cell receptor beta chain appears in the sequencing data of a study of CD8+ T cells in alopecia areata. Treatment noted: oral pan-JAK inhibitor, 5-10 mg twice daily. Researchers gathered lesional scalp punch biopsies and peripheral blood from patients with alopecia areata. Germline CDR1 SQVTM, CDR2 ANQGSEA. The CDR3 runs 16 residues. Trimming took off 4 bases at V and 8 bases at J, with 24 bases between the two ends. RNA, once extracted, was reverse transcribed into cDNA for use as the sequencing template. Using immunoSEQ multiplex PCR, the repertoire was profiled, and TCRdb retains in-frame clones only, with some absent. The top ten clones hold about 6% of a sample with fewer than 2,000 clones, 65% to 85% of them seen once.

The clonotype comes from a human donor with alopecia areata. This sequence joins TRBV29-1 and TRBJ2-1; D is possibly TRBD1 or TRBD2 (5 bases each). The material sequenced was skin, taken between weeks 43 and 45, from a patient treated with tofacitinib. Here the CDR3 DNA reads TGCAGCGTTGTTGTGGGGGTCAATCATAGGGCAGATGAGCAGTTCTTC. Encoded protein: CSVVVGVNHRADEQFF.